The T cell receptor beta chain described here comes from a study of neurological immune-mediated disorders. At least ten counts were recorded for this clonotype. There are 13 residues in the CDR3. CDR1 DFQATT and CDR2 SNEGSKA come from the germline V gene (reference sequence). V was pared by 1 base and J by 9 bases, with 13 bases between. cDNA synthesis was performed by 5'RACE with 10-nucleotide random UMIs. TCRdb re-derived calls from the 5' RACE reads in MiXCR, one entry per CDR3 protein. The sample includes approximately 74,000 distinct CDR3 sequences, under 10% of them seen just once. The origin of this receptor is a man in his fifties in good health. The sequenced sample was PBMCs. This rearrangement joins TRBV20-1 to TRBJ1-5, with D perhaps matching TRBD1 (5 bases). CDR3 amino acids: CSARVRAGMPQHF. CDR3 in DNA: TGCAGTGCTAGAGTCAGGGCGGGTATGCCCCAGCATTTT.